This T cell receptor beta chain is drawn from a study of blood T cells in healthy people across ages. Comments on this clonotype: Its antigen is not identified.

Then a second PCR, running about 6 to 12 cycles, was carried out with a sample-barcoded 5' primer and a J-beta primer mix. Template switching added a 12-random-nucleotide identifier to every cDNA molecule. Sequencing recovered at least 2.5 million CDR3-containing paired-end reads from each sample. One entry per CDR3 protein, called by TCRdb with MiXCR from the 5' RACE reads. Seen here are around 940,000 distinct CDR3 sequences, roughly 50% observed once, and the top ten hold around a fifth. They isolated at least 6.5 million PBMCs from each sample. Study-wide results and limits: Per million T cells, TCR beta diversity dropped roughly linearly as age increased.

The receptor's source is a woman aged 60 to 75 in good health. The material sequenced was blood.

In nucleotides, the CDR3 is TGCAGTGCAAGCGGGGACGGGAGGGTTACAGATACGCAGTATTTT. Its translation: CSASGDGRVTDTQYF. V usage is TRBV20-1 and J usage is TRBJ2-3; 8 bases are shared with TRBD2. Losses at the gene ends were 6 bases for V and 3 bases for J; bases not matched to a gene: 11. CDR1 and CDR2 (germline): DFQATT, SNEGSKA (reference sequence). This CDR3 region has 15 residues.